In its sample, the clone carrying this TCR beta chain is medium-sized (0.01 to 0.1%). Germline CDR1 reads MNHNS; CDR2 reads SASEGT. The CDR3 is 16 residues long. V lost 3 bases and J 5 bases, leaving 17 bases between the germline ends. The time point was: sample taken at primary tumor resection. Sequencing of whole RNA from tumor, nontumor lung or frozen PBMC involved no sorting. The approximately 72 donors had untreated early-stage non-small cell lung cancer. The presence of a unique molecular identifier marked each TCR cDNA molecule. MiXCR, applied by TCRdb to the 5' RACE reads, yields one record per CDR3 protein. The table shows a few thousand distinct CDR3 sequences, with approximately 20% occurring only once. These data originate in a study of spatial heterogeneity in lung cancer.

The sample in question was normal lung tissue next to the tumor, obtained at surgery. The TCR was taken from a male donor with early-stage non-small cell lung cancer. The chain is built from TRBV6-1 and TRBJ1-5; perhaps TRBD1 as D (5 bases). The chain's CDR3 is CASSEEPQGGYQPQHF. CDR3 nucleotide sequence: TGTGCCAGCAGTGAGGAGCCTCAGGGTGGGTATCAGCCCCAGCATTTT.